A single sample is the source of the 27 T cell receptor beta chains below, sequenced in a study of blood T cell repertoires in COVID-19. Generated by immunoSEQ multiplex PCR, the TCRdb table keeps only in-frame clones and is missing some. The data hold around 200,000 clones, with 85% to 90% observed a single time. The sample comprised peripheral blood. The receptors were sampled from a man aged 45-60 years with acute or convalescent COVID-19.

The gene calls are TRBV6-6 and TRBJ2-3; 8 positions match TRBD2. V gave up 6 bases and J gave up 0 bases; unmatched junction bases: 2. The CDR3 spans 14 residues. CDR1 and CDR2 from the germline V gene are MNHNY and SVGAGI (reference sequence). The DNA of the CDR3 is TGTGCCAGCAGGAGCGGGGGAAGCACAGATACGCAGTATTTT. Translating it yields CASRSGGSTDTQYF.

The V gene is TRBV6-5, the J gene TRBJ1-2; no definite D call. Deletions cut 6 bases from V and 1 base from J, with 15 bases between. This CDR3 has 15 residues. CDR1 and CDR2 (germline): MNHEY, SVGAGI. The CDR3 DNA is TGTGCCAGCAGGGAGCCCGGGAGGGTTAACTATGGCTACACCTTC. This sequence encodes CASREPGRVNYGYTF.

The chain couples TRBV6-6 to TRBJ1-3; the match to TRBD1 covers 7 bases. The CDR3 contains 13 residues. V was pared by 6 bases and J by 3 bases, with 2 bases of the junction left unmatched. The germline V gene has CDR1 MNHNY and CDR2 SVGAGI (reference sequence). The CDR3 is CASSWTGGNTIYF. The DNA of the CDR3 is TGTGCCAGCAGCTGGACAGGTGGAAACACCATATATTTT.

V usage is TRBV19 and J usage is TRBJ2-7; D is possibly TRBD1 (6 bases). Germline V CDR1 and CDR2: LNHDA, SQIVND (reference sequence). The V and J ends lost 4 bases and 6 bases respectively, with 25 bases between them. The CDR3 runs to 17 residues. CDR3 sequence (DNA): TGTGCCAGTAGTACGAGGGGGTGGGATTCCTCGTACGGCGAGCAGTACTTC. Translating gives CASSTRGWDSSYGEQYF.

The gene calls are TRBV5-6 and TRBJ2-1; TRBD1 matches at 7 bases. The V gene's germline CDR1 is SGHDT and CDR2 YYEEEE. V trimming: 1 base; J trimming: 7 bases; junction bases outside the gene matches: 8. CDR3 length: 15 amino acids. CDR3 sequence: CASSLFSGGLNEQFF. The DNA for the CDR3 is TGTGCCAGCAGCTTGTTTTCAGGGGGATTAAATGAGCAGTTCTTC.

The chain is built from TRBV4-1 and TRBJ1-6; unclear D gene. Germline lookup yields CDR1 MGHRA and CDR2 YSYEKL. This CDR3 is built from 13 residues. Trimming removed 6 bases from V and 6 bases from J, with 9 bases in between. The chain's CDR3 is CASRERGNSPLHF. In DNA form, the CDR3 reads TGCGCCAGCAGAGAACGGGGTAATTCACCCCTCCACTTT.

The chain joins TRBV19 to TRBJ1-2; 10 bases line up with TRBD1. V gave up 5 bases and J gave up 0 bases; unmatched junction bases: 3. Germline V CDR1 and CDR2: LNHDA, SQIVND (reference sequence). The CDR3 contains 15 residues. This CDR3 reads CASSLGTGANYGYTF. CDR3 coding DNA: TGTGCCAGTAGTTTAGGGACAGGGGCTAACTATGGCTACACCTTC.

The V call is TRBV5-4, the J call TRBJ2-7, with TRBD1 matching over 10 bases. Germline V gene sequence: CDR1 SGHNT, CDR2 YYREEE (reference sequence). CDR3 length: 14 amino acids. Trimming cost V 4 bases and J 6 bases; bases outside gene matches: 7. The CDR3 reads CASSARQGASEQYF. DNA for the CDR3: TGTGCCAGCAGCGCCCGACAGGGGGCCAGCGAGCAGTACTTC.

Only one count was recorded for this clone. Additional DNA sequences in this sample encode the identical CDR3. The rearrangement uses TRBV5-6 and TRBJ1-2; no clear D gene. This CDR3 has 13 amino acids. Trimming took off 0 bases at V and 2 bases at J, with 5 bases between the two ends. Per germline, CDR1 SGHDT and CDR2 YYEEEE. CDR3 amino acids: CASSLGQNYGYTF. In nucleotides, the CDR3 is TGTGCCAGCAGCTTGGGACAAAACTATGGCTACACCTTC.

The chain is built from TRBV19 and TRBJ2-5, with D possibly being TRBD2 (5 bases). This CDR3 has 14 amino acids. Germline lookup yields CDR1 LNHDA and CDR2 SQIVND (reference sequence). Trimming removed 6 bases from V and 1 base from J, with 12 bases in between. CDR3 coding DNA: TGTGCCAGTAGCGGCCGGGATTTCCAAGAGACCCAGTACTTC. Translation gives CASSGRDFQETQYF.

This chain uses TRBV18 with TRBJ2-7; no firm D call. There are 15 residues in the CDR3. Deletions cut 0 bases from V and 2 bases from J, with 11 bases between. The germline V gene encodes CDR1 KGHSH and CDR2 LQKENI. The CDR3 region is CASSPPGVGTYEQYF. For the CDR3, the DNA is TGTGCCAGCTCACCACCGGGCGTTGGAACCTACGAGCAGTACTTC.

The CDR3 loop reads CASSPQGGMSGYTF. CDR3 DNA sequence: TGTGCCAGCAGCCCCCAGGGGGGTATGTCGGGCTACACCTTC. J is TRBJ1-2 and V is TRBV7-2, with TRBD1 matching 7 bases. With 5 bases clipped from V and 8 bases from J, the junction kept 11 bases outside the gene matches. Per the germline V gene, CDR1 is SGHTA and CDR2 is FQGNSA. CDR3 length equals 14 residues.

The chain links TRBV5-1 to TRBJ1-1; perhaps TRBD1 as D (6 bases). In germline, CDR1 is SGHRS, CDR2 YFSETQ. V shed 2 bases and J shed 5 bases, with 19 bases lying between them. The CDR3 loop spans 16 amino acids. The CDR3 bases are TGCGCCAGCAGCTTCCACCGACGGGGGGCAGGAACTGAAGCTTTCTTT. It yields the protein CASSFHRRGAGTEAFF.

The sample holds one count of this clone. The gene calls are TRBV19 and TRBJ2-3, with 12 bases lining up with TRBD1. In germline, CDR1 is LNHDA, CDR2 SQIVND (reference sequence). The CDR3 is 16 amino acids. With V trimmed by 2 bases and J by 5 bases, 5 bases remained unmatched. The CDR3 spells CASSIRGQGARDTQYF. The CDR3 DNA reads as TGTGCCAGTAGTATAAGGGGACAGGGGGCGCGAGATACGCAGTATTTT.

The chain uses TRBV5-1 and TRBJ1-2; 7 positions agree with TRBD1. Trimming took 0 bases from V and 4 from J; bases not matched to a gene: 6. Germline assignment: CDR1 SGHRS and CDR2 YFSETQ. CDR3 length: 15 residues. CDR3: CASSLGSGGTYGYTF. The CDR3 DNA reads TGCGCCAGCAGCTTGGGATCAGGGGGTACCTATGGCTACACCTTC.

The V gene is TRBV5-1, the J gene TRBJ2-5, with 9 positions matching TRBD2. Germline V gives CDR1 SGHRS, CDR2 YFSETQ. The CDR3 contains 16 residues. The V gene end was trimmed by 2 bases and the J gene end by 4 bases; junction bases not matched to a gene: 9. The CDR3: CASSLGASGVRETQYF. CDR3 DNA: TGCGCCAGCAGCTTAGGAGCTAGCGGGGTCAGAGAGACCCAGTACTTC.

CDR3 coding DNA: TGCAGCGTTGAAAGGTGGGGGACAGAGGTTTTGGGCTATGGCTACACCTTC. It codes for CSVERWGTEVLGYGYTF. The V call is TRBV29-1, the J call TRBJ1-2; 7 nucleotides agree with TRBD1. The germline V gene encodes CDR1 SQVTM and CDR2 ANQGSEA. The CDR3 is made up of 17 amino acids. V lost 2 bases, J lost 4 bases, and 16 bases stayed unmatched.

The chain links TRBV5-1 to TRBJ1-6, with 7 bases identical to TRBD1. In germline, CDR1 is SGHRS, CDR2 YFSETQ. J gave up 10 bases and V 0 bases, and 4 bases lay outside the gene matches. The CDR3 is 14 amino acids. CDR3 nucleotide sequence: TGCGCCAGCAGCTTGGAGACAGGGTACTCACCCCTCCACTTT. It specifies CASSLETGYSPLHF.

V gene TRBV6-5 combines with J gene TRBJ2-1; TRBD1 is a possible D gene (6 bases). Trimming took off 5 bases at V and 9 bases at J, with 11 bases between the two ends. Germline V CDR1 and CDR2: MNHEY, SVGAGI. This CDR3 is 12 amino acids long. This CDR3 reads CASSQGLGEQFF. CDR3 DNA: TGTGCCAGCAGTCAGGGGCTGGGTGAGCAGTTCTTC.

The CDR3 sequence is CAISAAGGHTDTQYF. CDR3 nucleotides: TGTGCCATCAGTGCAGCGGGGGGGCACACAGATACGCAGTATTTT. The genes are TRBV10-3 and TRBJ2-3, with 10 bases lining up with TRBD2. Germline V gives CDR1 ENHRY, CDR2 SYGVKD. The CDR3 covers 15 residues. Trimming removed 4 bases from V and 2 bases from J; junction bases left unmatched: 3.

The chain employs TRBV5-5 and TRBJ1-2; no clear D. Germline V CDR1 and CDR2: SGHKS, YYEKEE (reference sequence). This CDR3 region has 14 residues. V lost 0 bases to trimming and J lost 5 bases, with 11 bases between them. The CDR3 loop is CASSLVAEPYGYTF. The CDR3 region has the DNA TGTGCCAGCAGCTTGGTGGCAGAACCTTATGGCTACACCTTC.

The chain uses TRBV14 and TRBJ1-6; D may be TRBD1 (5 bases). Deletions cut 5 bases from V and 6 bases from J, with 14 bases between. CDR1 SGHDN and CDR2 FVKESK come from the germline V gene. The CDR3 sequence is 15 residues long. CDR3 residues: CASSYLGRGNSPLHF. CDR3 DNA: TGTGCCAGCAGCTACCTCGGGAGGGGTAATTCACCCCTCCACTTT.

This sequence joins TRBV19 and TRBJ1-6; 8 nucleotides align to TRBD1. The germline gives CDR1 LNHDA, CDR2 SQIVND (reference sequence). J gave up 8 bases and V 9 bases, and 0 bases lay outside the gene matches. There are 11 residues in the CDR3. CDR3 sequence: CARTGDSPLHF. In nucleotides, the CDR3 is TGTGCCAGGACAGGGGATTCACCCCTCCACTTT.

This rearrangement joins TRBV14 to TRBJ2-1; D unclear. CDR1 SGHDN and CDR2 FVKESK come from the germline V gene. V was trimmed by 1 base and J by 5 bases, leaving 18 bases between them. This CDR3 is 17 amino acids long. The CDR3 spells CASSQALTALGNNEQFF. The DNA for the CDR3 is TGTGCCAGCAGCCAAGCCTTGACTGCTCTTGGTAACAATGAGCAGTTCTTC.

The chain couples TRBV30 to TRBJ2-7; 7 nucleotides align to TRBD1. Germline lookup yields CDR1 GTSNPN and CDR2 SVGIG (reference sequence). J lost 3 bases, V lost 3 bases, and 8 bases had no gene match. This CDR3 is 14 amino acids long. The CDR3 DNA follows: TGTGCCTGGAGAAGCAGGGGGAAATTCTACGAGCAGTACTTC. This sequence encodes CAWRSRGKFYEQYF.

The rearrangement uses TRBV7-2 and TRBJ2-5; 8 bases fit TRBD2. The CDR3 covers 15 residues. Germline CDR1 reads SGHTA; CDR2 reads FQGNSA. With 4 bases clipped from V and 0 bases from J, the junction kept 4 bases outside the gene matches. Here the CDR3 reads CASSSGTRNQETQYF. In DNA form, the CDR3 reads TGTGCCAGCAGCTCCGGGACTAGAAACCAAGAGACCCAGTACTTC.

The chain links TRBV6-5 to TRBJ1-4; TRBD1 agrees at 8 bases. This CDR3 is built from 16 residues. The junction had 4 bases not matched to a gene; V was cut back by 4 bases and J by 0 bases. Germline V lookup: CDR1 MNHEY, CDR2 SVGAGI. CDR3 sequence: CASSSGQGPTNEKLFF. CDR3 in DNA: TGTGCCAGCAGTTCCGGACAGGGCCCAACTAATGAAAAACTGTTTTTT.